The sequence of this T cell receptor beta chain was determined in a study of tumor-infiltrating lymphocytes in primary liver carcinoma. About the research overall: About 3.5 to 8 million productive TCRbeta reads were obtained from the samples, with similar numbers across tissue types. General study points: Tumor-adjacent and tumor-blood pairs showed less overlap than tumor region pairs. CD4+ and CD8+ repertoires could not be compared in these unsorted bulk samples.

The CDR3 runs to 17 residues. CDR1 is MNHEY, CDR2 SVGAGI, per germline. The V end was cut by 0 bases, the J end by 2 bases, with 17 bases between. Regarding this clonotype: Its antigen is undetermined.

A primer in the constant region served to generate TCR beta cDNA from roughly 450 ng of total RNA. What produced the TCR beta libraries was three nested multiplex PCR rounds using slightly modified ARM-PCR. It was with TRBV1-TRBV30 forward primers and a C-beta reverse primer that the first two PCR rounds were run, at 10 to 11 cycles each. TCRdb re-derived calls from the multiplex PCR reads in MiXCR, one entry per CDR3 protein. The sample consists of 300,000 to 400,000 distinct CDR3 sequences, more than 55% of them appearing once. For blood RNA, unsorted whole blood served as the source, and germline DNA was extracted too.

This sequence originates from a man aged 35 to 55 with primary liver carcinoma and hepatitis B virus infection. Sequencing input: peripheral blood. The chain is built from TRBV6-5 and TRBJ2-7; weak D call: TRBD1 (6 bases). The CDR3: CASSYSFVTGSTYEQYF. The CDR3 DNA is TGTGCCAGCAGTTACTCTTTCGTCACAGGGTCTACCTACGAGCAGTACTTC.